This TCR beta chain was found in a study of T cells after yellow fever vaccination. Turning to the study itself: Preparation of fractions with low cell numbers was performed using SMART-Seq v4 Ultra Low Input.

V was clipped by 4 bases and J by 3 bases, with 21 bases between them. The CDR3 has 17 residues. Germline CDR1 ENHRY, CDR2 SYGVKD. In TCRdb, the 5' RACE reads were re-called with MiXCR into one record per CDR3 protein. The sample consists of about 320,000 distinct CDR3 sequences, 3.5% to 4.5% of them appearing once. This clonotype has at least ten counts. The chain joins TRBV10-3 to TRBJ1-2, with D tentatively TRBD1 (6 bases). The starting material was PBMCs, obtained 15 days after the yellow fever booster vaccination. The sequence came from a man between 18 and 35 years old who received the YFV17D yellow fever vaccine. The CDR3 DNA follows: TGTGCCATCAGTGGTTCGGGGGCGTCCCGGGGGGACTATGGCTACACCTTC. It translates to CAISGSGASRGDYGYTF.